This entry concerns a single T cell receptor (beta chain). Its target is unknown. Assay used: immunoSEQ multiplex PCR; TCRdb lists only in-frame clones, some missing. The data show 100,000 or so clones, 82% seen once. This record belongs to a study of T cell responses to AZD1222 COVID-19 vaccine. General study findings and limits: The study found vaccine-associated CD4 TCRs spanning spike, dominant at 160-218 and 743-854.

The CDR3 contains 16 residues. CDR1 and CDR2 from the germline V gene are MGHRA and YSYEKL. The V gene lost 2 bases and the J gene lost 7 bases, with 15 bases spanning the gap. The rearrangement uses TRBV4-1 and TRBJ1-6; perhaps TRBD1 as D (5 bases). The source of this sequence is an adult in good health. Here the sequenced sample was peripheral blood, taken on day 0 of AZD1222 vaccination. The CDR3 DNA reads TGCGCCAGCAGCCAACCTTTTGGGACGTTGAATTCACCCCTCCACTTT. It translates to CASSQPFGTLNSPLHF.